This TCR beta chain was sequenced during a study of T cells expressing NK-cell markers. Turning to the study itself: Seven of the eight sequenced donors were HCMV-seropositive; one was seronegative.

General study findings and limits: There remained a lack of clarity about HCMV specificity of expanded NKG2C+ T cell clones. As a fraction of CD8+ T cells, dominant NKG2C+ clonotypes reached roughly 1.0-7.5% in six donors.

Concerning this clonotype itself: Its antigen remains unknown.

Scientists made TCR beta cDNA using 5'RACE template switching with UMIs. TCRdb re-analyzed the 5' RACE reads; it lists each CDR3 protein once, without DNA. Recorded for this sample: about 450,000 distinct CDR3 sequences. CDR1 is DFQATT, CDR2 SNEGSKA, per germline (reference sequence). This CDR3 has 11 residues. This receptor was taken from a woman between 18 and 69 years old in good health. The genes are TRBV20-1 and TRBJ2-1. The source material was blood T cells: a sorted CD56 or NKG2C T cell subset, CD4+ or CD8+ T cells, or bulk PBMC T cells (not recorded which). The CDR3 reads CSARVLNEQFF.